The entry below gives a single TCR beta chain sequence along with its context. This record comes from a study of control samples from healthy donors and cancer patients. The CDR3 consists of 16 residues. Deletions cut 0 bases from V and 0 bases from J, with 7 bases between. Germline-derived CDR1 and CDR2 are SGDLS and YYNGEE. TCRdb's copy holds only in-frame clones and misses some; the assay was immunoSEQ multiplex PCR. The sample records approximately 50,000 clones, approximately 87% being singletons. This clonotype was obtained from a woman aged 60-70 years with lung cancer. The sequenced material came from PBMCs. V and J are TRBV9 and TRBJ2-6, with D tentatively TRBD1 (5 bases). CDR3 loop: CASSVEGHSGANVLTF. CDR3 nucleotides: TGTGCCAGCAGCGTAGAGGGGCACTCTGGGGCCAACGTCCTGACTTTC.